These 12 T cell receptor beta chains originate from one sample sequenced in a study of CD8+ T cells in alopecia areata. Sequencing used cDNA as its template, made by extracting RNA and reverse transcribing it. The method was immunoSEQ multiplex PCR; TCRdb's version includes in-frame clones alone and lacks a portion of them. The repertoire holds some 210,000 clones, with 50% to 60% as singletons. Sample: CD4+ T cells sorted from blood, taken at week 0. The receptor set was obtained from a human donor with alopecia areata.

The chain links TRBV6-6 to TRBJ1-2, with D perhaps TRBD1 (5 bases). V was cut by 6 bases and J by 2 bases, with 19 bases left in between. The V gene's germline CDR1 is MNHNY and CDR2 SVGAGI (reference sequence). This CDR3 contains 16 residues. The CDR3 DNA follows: TGTGCCAGCAGGGTCCTCGAAGGACACGAGAACTATGGCTACACCTTC. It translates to CASRVLEGHENYGYTF.

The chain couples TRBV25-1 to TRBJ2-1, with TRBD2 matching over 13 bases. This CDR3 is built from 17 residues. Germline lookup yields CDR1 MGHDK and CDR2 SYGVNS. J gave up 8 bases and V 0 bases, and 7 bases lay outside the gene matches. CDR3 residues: CASSEYGTSGRGYEQFF. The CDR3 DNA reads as TGTGCCAGCAGTGAATATGGCACTAGCGGGAGGGGCTATGAGCAGTTCTTC.

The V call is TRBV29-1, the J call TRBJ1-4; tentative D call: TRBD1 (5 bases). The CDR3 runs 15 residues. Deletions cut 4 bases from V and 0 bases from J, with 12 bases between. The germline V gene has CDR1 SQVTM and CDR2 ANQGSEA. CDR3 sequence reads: CSVGAGEATNEKLFF. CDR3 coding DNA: TGCAGCGTTGGGGCGGGGGAGGCAACTAATGAAAAACTGTTTTTT.

The CDR3 reads CASSDQRADTQYF. The CDR3 DNA is TGTGCCAGCAGTGACCAAAGGGCAGATACGCAGTATTTT. This sequence joins TRBV6-4 and TRBJ2-3; D remains unclear. Deletions cut 2 bases from V and 4 bases from J, with 7 bases between. Germline CDR1 is MRHNA and CDR2 is SNTAGT. The CDR3 totals 13 residues.

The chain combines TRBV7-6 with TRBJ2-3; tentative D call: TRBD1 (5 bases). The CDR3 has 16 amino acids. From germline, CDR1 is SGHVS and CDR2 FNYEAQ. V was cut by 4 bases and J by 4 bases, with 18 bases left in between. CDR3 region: CASSYAGLRRPDTQYF. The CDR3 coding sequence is TGTGCCAGCAGCTATGCAGGGCTCCGGCGTCCAGATACGCAGTATTTT.

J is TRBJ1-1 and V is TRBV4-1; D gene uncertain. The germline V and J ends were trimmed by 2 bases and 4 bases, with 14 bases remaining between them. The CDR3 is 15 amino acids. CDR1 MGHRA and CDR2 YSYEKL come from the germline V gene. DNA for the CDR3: TGCGCCAGCAGCCAATTGGCTCCCCTGGGCACTGAAGCTTTCTTT. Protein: CASSQLAPLGTEAFF.

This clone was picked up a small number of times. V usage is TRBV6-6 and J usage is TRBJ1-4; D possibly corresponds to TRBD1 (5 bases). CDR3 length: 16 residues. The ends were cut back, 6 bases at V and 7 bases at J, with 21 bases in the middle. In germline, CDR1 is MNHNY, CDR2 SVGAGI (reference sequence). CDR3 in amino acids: CASSYPSGGQGEKLFF. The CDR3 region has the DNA TGTGCCAGCAGCTACCCCTCGGGGGGTCAAGGTGAAAAACTGTTTTTT.

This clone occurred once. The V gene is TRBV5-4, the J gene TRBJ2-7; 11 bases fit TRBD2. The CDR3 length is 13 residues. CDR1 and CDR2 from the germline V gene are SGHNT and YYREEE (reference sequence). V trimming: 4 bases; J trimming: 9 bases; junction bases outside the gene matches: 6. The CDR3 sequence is CASSPGLAAVQYF. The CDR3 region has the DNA TGTGCCAGCAGCCCGGGACTAGCGGCAGTGCAGTACTTC.

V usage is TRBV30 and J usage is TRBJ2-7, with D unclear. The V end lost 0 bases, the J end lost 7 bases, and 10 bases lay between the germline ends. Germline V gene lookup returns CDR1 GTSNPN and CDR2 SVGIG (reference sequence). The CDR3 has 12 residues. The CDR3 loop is CAWSVVSREQYF. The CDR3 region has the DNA TGTGCCTGGAGTGTAGTTTCTCGTGAGCAGTACTTC.

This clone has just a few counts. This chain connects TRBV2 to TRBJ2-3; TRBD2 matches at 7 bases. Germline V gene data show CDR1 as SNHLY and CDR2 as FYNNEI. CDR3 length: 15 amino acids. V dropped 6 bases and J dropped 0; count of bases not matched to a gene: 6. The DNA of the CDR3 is TGTGCCAGCAGGCCTAGCGGCACTAGCACAGATACGCAGTATTTT. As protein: CASRPSGTSTDTQYF.

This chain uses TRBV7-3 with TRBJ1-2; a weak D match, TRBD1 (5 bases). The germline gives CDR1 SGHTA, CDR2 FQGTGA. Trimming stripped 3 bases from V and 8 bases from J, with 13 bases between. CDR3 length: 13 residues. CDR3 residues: CASSFPWGEGYTF. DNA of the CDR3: TGTGCCAGCAGCTTCCCTTGGGGGGAGGGCTACACCTTC.

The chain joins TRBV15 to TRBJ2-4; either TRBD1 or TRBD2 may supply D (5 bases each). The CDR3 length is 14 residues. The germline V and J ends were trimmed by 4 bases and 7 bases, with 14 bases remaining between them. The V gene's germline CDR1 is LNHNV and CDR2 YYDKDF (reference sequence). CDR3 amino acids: CATSKKGRENIQYF. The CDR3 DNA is TGTGCCACCAGCAAAAAGGGCAGGGAGAACATTCAGTACTTC.